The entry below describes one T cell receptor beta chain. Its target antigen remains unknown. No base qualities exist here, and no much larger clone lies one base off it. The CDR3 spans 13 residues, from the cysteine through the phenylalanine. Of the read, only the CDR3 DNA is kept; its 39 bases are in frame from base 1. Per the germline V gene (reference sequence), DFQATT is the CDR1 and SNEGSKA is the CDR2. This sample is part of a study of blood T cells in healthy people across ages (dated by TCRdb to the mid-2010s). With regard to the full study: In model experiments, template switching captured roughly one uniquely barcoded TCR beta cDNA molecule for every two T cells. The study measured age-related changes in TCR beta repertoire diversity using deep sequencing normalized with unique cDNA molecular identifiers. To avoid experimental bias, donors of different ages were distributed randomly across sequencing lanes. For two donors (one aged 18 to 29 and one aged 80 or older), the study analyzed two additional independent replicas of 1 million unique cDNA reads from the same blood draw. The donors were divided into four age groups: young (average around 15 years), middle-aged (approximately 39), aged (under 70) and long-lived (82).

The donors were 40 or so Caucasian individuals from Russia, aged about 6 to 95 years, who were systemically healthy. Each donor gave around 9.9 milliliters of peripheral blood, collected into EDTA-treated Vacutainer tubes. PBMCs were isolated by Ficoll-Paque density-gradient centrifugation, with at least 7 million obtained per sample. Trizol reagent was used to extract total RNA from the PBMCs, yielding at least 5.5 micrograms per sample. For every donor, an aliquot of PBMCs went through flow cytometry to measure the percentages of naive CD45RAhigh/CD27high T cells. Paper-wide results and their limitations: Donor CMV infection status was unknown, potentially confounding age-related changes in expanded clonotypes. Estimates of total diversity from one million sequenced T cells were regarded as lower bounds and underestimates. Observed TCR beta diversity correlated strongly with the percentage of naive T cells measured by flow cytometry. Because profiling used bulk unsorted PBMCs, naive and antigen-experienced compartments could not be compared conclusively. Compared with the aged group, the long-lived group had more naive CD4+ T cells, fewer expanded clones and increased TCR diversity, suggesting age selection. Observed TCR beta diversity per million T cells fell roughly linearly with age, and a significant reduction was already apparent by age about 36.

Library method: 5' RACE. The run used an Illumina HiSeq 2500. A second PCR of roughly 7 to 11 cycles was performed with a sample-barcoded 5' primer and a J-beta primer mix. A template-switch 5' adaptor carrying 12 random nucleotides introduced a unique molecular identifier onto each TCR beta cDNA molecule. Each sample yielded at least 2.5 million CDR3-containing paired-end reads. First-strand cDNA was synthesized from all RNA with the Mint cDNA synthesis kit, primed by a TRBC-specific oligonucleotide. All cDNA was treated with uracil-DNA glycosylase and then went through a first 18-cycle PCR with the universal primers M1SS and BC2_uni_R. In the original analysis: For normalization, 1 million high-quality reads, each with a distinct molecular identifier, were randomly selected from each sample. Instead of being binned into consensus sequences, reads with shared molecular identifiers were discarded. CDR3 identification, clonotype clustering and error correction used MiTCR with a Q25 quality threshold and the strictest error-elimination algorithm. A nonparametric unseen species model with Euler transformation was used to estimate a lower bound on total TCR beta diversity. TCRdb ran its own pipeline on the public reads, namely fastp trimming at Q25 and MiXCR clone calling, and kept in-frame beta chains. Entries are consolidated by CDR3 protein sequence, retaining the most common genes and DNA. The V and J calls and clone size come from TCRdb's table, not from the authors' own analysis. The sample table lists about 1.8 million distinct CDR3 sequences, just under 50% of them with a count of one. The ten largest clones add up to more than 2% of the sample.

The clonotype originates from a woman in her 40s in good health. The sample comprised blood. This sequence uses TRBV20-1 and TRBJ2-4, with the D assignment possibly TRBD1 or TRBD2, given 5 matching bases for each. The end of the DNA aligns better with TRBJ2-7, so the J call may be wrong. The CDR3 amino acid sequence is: CSARGTAYYEQYF. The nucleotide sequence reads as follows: TGCAGTGCTAGGGGGACGGCTTACTACGAGCAGTACTTC.